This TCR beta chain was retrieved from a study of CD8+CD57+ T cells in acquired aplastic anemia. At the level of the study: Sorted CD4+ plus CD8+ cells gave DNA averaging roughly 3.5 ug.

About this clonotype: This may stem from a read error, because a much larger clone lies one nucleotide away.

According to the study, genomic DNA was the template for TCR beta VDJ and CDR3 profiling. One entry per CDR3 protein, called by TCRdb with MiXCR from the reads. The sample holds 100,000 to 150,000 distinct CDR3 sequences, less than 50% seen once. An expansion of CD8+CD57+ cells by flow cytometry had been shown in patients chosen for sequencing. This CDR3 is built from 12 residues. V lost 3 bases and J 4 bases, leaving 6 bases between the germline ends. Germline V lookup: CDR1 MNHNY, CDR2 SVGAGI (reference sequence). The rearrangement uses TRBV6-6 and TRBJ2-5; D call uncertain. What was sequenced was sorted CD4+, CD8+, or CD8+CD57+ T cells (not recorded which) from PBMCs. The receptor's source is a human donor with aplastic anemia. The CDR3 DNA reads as TGTGCCAGCAGTTATAAGCCAGAGACCCAGTACTTC. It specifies CASSYKPETQYF.